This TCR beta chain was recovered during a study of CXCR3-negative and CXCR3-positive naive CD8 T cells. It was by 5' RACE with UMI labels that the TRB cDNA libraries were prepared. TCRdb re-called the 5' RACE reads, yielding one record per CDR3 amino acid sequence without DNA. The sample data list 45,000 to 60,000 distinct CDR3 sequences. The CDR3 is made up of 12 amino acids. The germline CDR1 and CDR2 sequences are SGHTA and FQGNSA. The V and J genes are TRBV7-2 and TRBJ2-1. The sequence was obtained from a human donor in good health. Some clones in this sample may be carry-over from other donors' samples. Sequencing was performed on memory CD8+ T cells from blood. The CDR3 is CASSPLYNEQFF.